This T cell receptor beta chain was sequenced for a study of T cell repertoires in cytomegalovirus infection. This clonotype was detected a few times. The antigen remains undetermined. Looked up from germline, CDR1 is MGHDK and CDR2 is SYGVNS. The V end was cut by 4 bases, the J end by 0 bases, with 6 bases between. The CDR3 spans 13 residues. TCRdb reanalysed the reads using MiXCR and keeps one entry per CDR3 protein. Among 70,000 to 85,000 distinct CDR3 sequences, 35% to 50% were seen once, and the ten largest hold 90% to 95%. This chain joins TRBV25-1 and TRBJ1-2; D remains unclear. This receptor was obtained from a human donor in good health (CMV status not recorded). Some clones in this sample may be carry-over from other donors' samples. Sequenced material: CD8+ T cells from cultured PBMCs, taken from culture after CMV antigen stimulation. The CDR3 region is CASSATSNYGYTF. CDR3 coding DNA: TGTGCCAGCAGTGCTACTTCTAACTATGGCTACACCTTC.